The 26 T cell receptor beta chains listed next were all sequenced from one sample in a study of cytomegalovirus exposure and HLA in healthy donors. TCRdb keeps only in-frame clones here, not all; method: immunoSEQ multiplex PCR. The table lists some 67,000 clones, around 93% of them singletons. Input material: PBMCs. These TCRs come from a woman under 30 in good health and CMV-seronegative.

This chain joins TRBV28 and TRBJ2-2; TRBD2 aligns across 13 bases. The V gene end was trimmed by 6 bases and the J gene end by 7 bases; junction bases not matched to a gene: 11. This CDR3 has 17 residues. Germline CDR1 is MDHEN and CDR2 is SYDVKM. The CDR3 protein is CASSRRGLAGKGGELFF. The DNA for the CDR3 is TGTGCCAGCAGCAGGAGGGGACTAGCGGGAAAAGGCGGGGAGCTGTTTTTT.

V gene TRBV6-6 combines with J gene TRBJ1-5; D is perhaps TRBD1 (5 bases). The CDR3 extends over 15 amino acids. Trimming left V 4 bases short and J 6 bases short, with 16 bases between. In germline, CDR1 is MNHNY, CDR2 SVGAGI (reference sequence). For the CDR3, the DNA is TGTGCCAGCAGTTTAGTGGGCAGGGCGGCTCAGCCCCAGCATTTT. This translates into CASSLVGRAAQPQHF.

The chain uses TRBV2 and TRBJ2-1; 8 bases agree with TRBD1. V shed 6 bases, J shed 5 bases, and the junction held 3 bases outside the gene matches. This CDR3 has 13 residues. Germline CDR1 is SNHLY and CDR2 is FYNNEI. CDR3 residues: CASSDRGNNEQFF. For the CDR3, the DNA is TGTGCCAGCAGCGACAGGGGAAACAATGAGCAGTTCTTC.

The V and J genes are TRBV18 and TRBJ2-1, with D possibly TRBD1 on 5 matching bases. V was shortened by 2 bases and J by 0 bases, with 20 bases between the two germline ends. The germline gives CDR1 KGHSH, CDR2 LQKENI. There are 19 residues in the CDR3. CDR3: CASSPLDRLPLSSYNEQFF. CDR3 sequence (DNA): TGTGCCAGCTCACCATTAGACAGATTACCTTTAAGCTCCTACAATGAGCAGTTCTTC.

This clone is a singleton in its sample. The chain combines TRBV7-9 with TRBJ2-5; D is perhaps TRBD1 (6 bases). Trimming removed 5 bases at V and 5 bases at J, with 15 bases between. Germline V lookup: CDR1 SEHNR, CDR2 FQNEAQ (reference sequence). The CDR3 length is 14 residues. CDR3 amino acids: CASSPGRQGETQYF. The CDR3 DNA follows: TGTGCCAGCAGCCCCGGCCGGCAGGGGGAGACCCAGTACTTC. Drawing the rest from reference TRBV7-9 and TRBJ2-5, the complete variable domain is DTGVSQNPRHKITKRGQNVTFRCDPISEHNRLYWYRQTLGQGPEFLTYFQNEAQLEKSRLLSDRFSAERPKGSFSTLEIQRTEQGDSAMYLCASSPGRQGETQYFGPGTRLLVL.

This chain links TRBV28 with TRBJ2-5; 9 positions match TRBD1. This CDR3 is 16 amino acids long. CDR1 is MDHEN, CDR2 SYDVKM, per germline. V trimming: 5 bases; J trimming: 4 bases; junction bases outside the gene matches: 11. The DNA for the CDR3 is TGTGCCAGCAGTGACCCGGGACAGGGTGGCCGAGAGACCCAGTACTTC. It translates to CASSDPGQGGRETQYF.

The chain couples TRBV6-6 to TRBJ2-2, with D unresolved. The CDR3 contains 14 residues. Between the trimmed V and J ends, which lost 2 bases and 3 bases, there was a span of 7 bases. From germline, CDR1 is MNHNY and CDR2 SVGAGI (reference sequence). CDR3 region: CASSYDTYTGELFF. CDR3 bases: TGTGCCAGCAGTTACGACACATACACCGGGGAGCTGTTTTTT.

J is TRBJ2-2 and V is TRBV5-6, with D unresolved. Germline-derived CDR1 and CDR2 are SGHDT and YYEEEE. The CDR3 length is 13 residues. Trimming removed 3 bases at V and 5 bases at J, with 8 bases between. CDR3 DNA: TGTGCCAGCAGCTACTCCCCGACCGGGGAGCTGTTTTTT. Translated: CASSYSPTGELFF.

CDR3 protein: CASRVAGGPDTQYF. In DNA form, the CDR3 reads TGTGCCAGCAGGGTAGCGGGAGGGCCAGATACGCAGTATTTT. J is TRBJ2-3 and V is TRBV27; the match to TRBD2 covers 11 bases. The CDR3 has 14 amino acids. The germline V gene encodes CDR1 MNHEY and CDR2 SMNVEV (reference sequence). Trimming cost V 6 bases and J 4 bases; bases outside gene matches: 3.

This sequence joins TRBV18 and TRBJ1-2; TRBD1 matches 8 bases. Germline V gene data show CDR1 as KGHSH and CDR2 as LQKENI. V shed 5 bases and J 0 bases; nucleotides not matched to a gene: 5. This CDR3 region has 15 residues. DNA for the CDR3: TGTGCCAGCTCAAGGCGACAGGGGACTAACTATGGCTACACCTTC. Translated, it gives CASSRRQGTNYGYTF.

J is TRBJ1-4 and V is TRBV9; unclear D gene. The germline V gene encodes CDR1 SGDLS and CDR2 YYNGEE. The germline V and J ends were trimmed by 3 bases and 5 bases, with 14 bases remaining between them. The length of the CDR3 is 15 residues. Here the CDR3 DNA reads TGTGCCAGCAGCGAGGCTCCGAGAGGGAATGAAAAACTGTTTTTT. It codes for CASSEAPRGNEKLFF. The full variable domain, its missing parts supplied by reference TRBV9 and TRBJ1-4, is DSGVTQTPKHLITATGQRVTLRCSPRSGDLSVYWYQQSLDQGLQFLIQYYNGEERAKGNILERFSAQQFPDLHSELNLSSLELGDSALYFCASSEAPRGNEKLFFGSGTQLSVL.

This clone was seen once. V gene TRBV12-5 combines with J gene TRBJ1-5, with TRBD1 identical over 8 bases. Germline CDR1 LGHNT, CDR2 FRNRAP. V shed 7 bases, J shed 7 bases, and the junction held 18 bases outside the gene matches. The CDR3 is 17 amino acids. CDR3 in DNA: TGTGCTAGTGATGATTCACCCACAGGGGGGTTATGGCAGCCCCAGCATTTT. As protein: CASDDSPTGGLWQPQHF.

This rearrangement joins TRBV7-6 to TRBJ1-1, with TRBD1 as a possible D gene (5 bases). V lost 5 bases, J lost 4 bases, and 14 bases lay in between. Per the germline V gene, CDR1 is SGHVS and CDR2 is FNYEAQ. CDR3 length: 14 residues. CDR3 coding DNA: TGTGCCAGCAGCCCGAATGGGGGGAGCACTGAAGCTTTCTTT. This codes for CASSPNGGSTEAFF.

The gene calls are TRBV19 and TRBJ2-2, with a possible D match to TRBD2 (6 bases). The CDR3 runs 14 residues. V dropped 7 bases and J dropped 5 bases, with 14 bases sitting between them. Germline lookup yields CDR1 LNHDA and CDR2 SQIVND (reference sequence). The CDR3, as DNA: TGTGCCAGTAAAATAGGCGGGGTGACCGGGGAGCTGTTTTTT. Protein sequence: CASKIGGVTGELFF.

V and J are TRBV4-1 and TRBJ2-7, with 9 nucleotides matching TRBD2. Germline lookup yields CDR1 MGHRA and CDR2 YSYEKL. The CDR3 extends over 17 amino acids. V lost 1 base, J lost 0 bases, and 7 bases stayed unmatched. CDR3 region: CASSQVLNSGGSYEQYF. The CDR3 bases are TGCGCCAGCAGCCAAGTTTTGAATAGCGGGGGCTCCTACGAGCAGTACTTC.

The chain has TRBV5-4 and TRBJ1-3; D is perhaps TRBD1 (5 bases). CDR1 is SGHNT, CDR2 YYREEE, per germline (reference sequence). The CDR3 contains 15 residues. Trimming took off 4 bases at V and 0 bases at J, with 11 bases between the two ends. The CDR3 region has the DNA TGTGCCAGCAGCGGGGACGGGAGCTCTGGAAACACCATATATTTT. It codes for CASSGDGSSGNTIYF.

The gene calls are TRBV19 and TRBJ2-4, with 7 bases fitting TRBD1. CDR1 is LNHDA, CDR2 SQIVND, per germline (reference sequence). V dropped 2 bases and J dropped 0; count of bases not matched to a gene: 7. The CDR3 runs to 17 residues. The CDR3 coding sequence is TGTGCCAGTAGTATACCACAGGGGTTCCTAGCCAAAAACATTCAGTACTTC. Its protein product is CASSIPQGFLAKNIQYF.

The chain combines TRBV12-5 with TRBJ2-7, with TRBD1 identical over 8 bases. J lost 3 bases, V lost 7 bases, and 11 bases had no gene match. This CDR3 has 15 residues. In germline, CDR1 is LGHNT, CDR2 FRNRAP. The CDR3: CASAEIYRGVYEQYF. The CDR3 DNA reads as TGTGCTAGTGCTGAAATCTACAGGGGGGTCTACGAGCAGTACTTC.

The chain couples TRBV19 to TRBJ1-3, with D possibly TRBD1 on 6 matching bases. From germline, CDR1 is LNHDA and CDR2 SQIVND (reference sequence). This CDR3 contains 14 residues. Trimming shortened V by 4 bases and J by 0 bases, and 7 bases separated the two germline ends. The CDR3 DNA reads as TGTGCCAGTAGTACGGACAGCTCTGGAAACACCATATATTTT. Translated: CASSTDSSGNTIYF.

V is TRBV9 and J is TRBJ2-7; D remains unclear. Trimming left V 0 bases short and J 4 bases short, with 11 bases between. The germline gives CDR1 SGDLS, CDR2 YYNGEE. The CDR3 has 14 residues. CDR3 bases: TGTGCCAGCAGCGTAGACCCCGACAAGTACGAGCAGTACTTC. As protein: CASSVDPDKYEQYF.

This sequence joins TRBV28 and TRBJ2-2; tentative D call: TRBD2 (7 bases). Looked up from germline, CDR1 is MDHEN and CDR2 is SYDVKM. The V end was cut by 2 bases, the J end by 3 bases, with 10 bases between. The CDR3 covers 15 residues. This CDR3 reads CASSLGGAYTGELFF. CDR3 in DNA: TGTGCCAGCAGTTTAGGGGGGGCTTACACCGGGGAGCTGTTTTTT. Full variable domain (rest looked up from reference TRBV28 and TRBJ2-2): DVKVTQSSRYLVKRTGEKVFLECVQDMDHENMFWYRQDPGLGLRLIYFSYDVKMKEKGDIPEGYSVSREKKERFSLILESASTNQTSMYLCASSLGGAYTGELFFGEGSRLTVL.

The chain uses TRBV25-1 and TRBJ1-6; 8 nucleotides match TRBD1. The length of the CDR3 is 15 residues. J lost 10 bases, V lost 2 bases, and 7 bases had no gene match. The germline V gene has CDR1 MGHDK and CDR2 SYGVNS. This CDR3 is CASSEVTGESSPLHF. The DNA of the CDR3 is TGTGCCAGCAGTGAAGTGACAGGGGAAAGCTCACCCCTCCACTTT.

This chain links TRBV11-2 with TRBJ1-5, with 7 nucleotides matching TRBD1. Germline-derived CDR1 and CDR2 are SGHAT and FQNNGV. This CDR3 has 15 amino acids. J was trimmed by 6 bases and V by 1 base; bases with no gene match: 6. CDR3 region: CASSLGVTGSQPQHF. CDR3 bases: TGTGCCAGCAGCTTAGGGGTGACAGGGAGTCAGCCCCAGCATTTT.

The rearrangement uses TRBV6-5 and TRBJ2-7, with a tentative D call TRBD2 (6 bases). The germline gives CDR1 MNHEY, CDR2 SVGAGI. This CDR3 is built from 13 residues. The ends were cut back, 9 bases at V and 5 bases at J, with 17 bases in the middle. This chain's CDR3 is CASGTPFAHEQYF. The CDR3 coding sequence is TGTGCCAGTGGGACTCCTTTCGCCCACGAGCAGTACTTC.

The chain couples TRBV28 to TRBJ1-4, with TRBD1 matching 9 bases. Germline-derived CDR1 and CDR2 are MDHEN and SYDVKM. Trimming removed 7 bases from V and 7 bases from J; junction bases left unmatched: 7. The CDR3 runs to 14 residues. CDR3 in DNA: TGTGCCAGCACCACAGGGGGCGCGGGTGAAAAACTGTTTTTT. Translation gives CASTTGGAGEKLFF.

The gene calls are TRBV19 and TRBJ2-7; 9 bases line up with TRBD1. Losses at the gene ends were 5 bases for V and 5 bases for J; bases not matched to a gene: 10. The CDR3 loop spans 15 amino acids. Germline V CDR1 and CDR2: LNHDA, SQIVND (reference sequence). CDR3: CASSATTGGYHEQYF. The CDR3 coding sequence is TGTGCCAGTAGTGCGACGACAGGGGGGTACCACGAGCAGTACTTC.